The 13 T cell receptor beta chains below come from one sample, sequenced in a study of regulatory T cells in long-lasting Graves disease. The time point is: persistent/refractory GD, antithyroid drugs over 5 years with positive TRAb. Scientists built the TCR library using RNA that was extracted from PBMCs. Construction of the TCR beta libraries employed iRepertoire HTBI primers in conjunction with Arm-PCR of CDR3 regions. TCRdb reanalysed the multiplex PCR reads using MiXCR and keeps one entry per CDR3 protein. The sample has about 400,000 distinct CDR3 sequences, about 20% seen once. Specimen: peripheral blood mononuclear cells (PBMCs), collected when the disease was refractory, from a patient treated with antithyroid drugs. These receptors all stem from a female donor with Graves disease.

This chain uses TRBV19 with TRBJ2-7; 8 bases align to TRBD2. Trimming took 2 bases from V and 5 from J; bases not matched to a gene: 5. CDR1 and CDR2 from the germline V gene are LNHDA and SQIVND (reference sequence). The CDR3 contains 14 residues. Written as DNA, the CDR3 is TGTGCCAGTAGTATAAGGCGGGAGGTCGACGAGCAGTACTTC. Translating it yields CASSIRREVDEQYF.

In this sample, this clonotype turned up many times. V is TRBV2 and J is TRBJ2-5; D might be TRBD2 (5 bases). The germline V gene encodes CDR1 SNHLY and CDR2 FYNNEI. V gave up 7 bases and J gave up 2 bases, with 8 bases separating them. The CDR3 runs 12 residues. In nucleotides, the CDR3 is TGTGCCAGCACCAGCGGACAAGAGACCCAGTACTTC. Amino acid sequence: CASTSGQETQYF.

Comment on this clonotype: One end of the junction varies from germline; a read error may be responsible. This chain joins TRBV6-1 and TRBJ1-1; 9 nucleotides agree with TRBD1. CDR3 size: 15 residues. Germline CDR1 and CDR2: MNHNS and SASEGT. The CDR3 sequence: CAGSGTGTGSTEAFF. In DNA form, the CDR3 reads TGTGCCGGCAGTGGAACCGGGACAGGGTCCACTGAAGCTTTCTTT.

This clonotype has just a few counts. The chain uses TRBV28 and TRBJ2-7; 9 bases agree with TRBD2. Trimming removed 6 bases from V and 4 bases from J; junction bases left unmatched: 10. CDR1 and CDR2 from the germline V gene are MDHEN and SYDVKM. The length of the CDR3 is 15 residues. In DNA, the CDR3 is TGTGCCAGCAGCTCCGGGACTAGCCCCATTTACGAGCAGTACTTC. Protein product: CASSSGTSPIYEQYF.

Only a few counts were recorded for this clonotype. The chain is built from TRBV20-1 and TRBJ1-5; 8 bases line up with TRBD1. V was clipped by 5 bases and J by 0 bases; unmatched bases: 9. The germline CDR1 and CDR2 sequences are DFQATT and SNEGSKA (reference sequence). CDR3 length equals 16 residues. CDR3 sequence reads: CSAPSPDRGSNQPQHF. The CDR3 nucleotides read TGCAGTGCTCCAAGCCCCGACAGGGGTAGCAATCAGCCCCAGCATTTT.

The J gene is TRBJ1-2, the V gene TRBV10-3; a weak D match, TRBD1 (5 bases). The V and J ends lost 2 bases and 2 bases respectively, with 6 bases between them. Germline assignment: CDR1 ENHRY and CDR2 SYGVKD. The CDR3 runs to 13 residues. CDR3 sequence: CAISEPGNYGYTF. The CDR3 nucleotides are TGTGCCATCAGTGAGCCAGGGAACTATGGCTACACCTTC.

This clonotype was counted between two and nine times. The chain carries TRBV18 and TRBJ2-7; a weak D match, TRBD2 (5 bases). Looked up from germline, CDR1 is KGHSH and CDR2 is LQKENI. This CDR3 region has 16 residues. Trimming pared 6 bases from V and 3 bases from J, leaving 21 bases between. The DNA for the CDR3 is TGTGCCAGCTCTGACCGGAACCGGGGATTAGGCTACGAGCAGTACTTC. It encodes CASSDRNRGLGYEQYF.

This clonotype was counted ten times or more. V and J are TRBV29-1 and TRBJ1-2; D ambiguous. The CDR3 extends over 13 amino acids. Trimming stripped 0 bases from V and 5 bases from J, with 10 bases between. Germline-derived CDR1 and CDR2 are SQVTM and ANQGSEA. The CDR3 is CSVEDQAWYGYTF. The CDR3 region has the DNA TGCAGCGTTGAAGATCAAGCGTGGTATGGCTACACCTTC.

Comments on this clonotype: Given a much more abundant clone one base away, this may be a read error. The chain carries TRBV12-3 or TRBV12-4 and TRBJ1-2; D gene unclear. The CDR3 has 12 amino acids. The CDR3 sequence: CASGLPGRGYTF. DNA for the CDR3: TGTGCCAGCGGTTTACCGGGCCGGGGCTACACCTTC.

The sample holds many counts of this clonotype. This chain joins TRBV30 and TRBJ2-7; 10 bases align to TRBD2. V lost 2 bases, J lost 2 bases, and 9 bases stayed unmatched. CDR1 is GTSNPN, CDR2 SVGIG, per germline (reference sequence). This CDR3 comprises 16 residues. The CDR3 DNA reads TGTGCCTGGAGTCCCCACCGCAGCGGGAGGGCCTACGAGCAGTACTTC. As protein: CAWSPHRSGRAYEQYF.

This clonotype was seen a few times. V gene TRBV7-3 combines with J gene TRBJ1-1, with 7 nucleotides matching TRBD1. The J segment lost 6 bases and the V segment lost 5 bases, leaving 6 bases of the junction unmatched. Germline assignment: CDR1 SGHTA and CDR2 FQGTGA. The CDR3 consists of 13 residues. This CDR3 reads CASSTNQGAEAFF. The CDR3 DNA sequence: TGTGCCAGCAGCACAAATCAGGGGGCTGAAGCTTTCTTT.

In its sample, this clonotype was seen many times. The rearrangement uses TRBV28 and TRBJ2-5; D is unclear. Trimming removed 3 bases at V and 2 bases at J, with 10 bases between. The CDR3 totals 14 residues. Germline V gene lookup returns CDR1 MDHEN and CDR2 SYDVKM. The CDR3 DNA reads as TGTGCCAGCAGTTTCTCAGCTACACAAGAGACCCAGTACTTC. Translation gives CASSFSATQETQYF. Full variable domain (rest looked up from reference TRBV28 and TRBJ2-5): DVKVTQSSRYLVKRTGEKVFLECVQDMDHENMFWYRQDPGLGLRLIYFSYDVKMKEKGDIPEGYSVSREKKERFSLILESASTNQTSMYLCASSFSATQETQYFGPGTRLLVL.

The rearrangement links TRBV7-6 to TRBJ1-2, with TRBD1 matching 8 bases. There are 13 residues in the CDR3. J was trimmed by 8 bases and V by 5 bases; bases with no gene match: 7. CDR1 and CDR2 (germline): SGHVS, FNYEAQ. The CDR3 DNA reads as TGTGCCAGCAGCACTGCGACAGGGGTCGGCTACACCTTC. Translation gives CASSTATGVGYTF.